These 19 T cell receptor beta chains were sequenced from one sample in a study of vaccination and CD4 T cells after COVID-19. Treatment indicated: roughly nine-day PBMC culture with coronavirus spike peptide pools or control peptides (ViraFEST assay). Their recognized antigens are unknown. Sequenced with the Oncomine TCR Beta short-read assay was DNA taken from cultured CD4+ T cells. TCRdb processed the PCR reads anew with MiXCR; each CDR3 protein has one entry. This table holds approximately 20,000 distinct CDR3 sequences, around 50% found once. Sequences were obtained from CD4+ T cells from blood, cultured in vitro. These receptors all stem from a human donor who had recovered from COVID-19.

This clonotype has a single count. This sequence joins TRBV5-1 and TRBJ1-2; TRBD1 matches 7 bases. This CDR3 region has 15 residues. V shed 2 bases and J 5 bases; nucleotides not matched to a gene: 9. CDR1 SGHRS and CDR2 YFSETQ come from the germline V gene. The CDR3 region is CASSFDRARGYGYTF. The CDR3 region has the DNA TGCGCCAGCAGCTTCGACAGGGCCCGAGGGTATGGCTACACCTTC.

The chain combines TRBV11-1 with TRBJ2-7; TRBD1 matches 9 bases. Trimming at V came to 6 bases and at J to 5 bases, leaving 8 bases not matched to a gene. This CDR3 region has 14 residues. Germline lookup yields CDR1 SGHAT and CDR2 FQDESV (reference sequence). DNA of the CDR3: TGTGCCAGCAGGCCGGGACAGGGAAACCACGAGCAGTACTTC. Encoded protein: CASRPGQGNHEQYF.

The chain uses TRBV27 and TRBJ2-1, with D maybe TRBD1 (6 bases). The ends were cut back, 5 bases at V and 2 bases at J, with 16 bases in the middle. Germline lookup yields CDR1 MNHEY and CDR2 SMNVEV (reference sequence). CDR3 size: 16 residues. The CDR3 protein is CASSPGVYRAYNEQFF. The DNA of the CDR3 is TGTGCCAGCAGTCCAGGTGTGTACAGGGCCTACAATGAGCAGTTCTTC.

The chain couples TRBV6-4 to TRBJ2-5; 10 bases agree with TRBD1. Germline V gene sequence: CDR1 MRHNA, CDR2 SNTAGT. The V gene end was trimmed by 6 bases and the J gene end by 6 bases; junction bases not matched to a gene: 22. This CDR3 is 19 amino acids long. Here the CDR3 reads CASRRFPGQGNFLQQTQYF. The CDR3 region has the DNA TGTGCCAGCAGGCGGTTCCCGGGACAGGGGAATTTTTTGCAACAGACCCAGTACTTC.

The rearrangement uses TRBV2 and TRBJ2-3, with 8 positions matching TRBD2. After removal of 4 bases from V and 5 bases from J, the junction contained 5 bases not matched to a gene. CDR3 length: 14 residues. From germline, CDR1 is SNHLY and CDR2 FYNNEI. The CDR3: CASSGSGRGDTQYF. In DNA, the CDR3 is TGTGCCAGCAGTGGGAGCGGGAGAGGAGATACGCAGTATTTT.

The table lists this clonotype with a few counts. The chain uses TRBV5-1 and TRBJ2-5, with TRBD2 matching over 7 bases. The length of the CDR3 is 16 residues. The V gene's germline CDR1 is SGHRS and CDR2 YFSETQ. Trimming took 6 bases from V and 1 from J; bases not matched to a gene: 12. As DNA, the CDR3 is TGCGCCAGCACATCGACAGTGGGGAGGGCCCAAGAGACCCAGTACTTC. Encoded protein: CASTSTVGRAQETQYF.

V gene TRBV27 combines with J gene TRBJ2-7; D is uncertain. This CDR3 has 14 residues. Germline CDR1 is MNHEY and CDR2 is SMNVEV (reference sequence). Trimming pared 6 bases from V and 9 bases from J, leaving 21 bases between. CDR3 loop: CASSPNSPFFSQYF. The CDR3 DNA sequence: TGTGCCAGCAGCCCTAACTCACCCTTCTTCTCGCAGTACTTC.

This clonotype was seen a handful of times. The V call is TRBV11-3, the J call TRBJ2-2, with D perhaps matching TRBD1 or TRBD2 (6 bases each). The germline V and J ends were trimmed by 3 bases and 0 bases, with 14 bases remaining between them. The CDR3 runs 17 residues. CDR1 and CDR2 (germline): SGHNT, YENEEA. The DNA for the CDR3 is TGTGCCAGCAGCTTCGTTTGGGGGGCAGCGAACACCGGGGAGCTGTTTTTT. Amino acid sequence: CASSFVWGAANTGELFF.

The CDR3 coding sequence is TGTGCCAGCAGTGATCAGCAGGGTGGCCAGCCCCAGCATTTT. This sequence encodes CASSDQQGGQPQHF. This rearrangement joins TRBV6-1 to TRBJ1-5, with D maybe TRBD1 (5 bases). The V and J ends lost 3 bases and 7 bases respectively, with 13 bases between them. CDR1 MNHNS and CDR2 SASEGT come from the germline V gene. CDR3 length: 14 amino acids.

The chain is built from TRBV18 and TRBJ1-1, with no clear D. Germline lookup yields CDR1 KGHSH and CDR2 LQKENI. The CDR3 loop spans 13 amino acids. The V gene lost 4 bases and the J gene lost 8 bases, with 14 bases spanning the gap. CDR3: CASSRGGGSEAFF. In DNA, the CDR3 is TGTGCCAGCTCACGAGGTGGCGGATCGGAAGCTTTCTTT.

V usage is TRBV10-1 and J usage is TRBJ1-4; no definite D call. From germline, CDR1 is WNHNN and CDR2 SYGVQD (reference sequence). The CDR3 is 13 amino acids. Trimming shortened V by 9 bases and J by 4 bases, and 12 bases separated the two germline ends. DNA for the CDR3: TGCGCCAGACCGATGGTGGTTAATGAAAAACTGTTTTTT. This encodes CARPMVVNEKLFF.

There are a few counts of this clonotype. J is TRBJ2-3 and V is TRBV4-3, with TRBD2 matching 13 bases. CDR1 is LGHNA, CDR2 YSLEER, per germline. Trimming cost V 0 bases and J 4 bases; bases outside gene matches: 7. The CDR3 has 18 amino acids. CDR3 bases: TGCGCCAGCAGCCAAGAACCTGGACTAGCGGGAGCCCCAGATACGCAGTATTTT. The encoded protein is CASSQEPGLAGAPDTQYF.

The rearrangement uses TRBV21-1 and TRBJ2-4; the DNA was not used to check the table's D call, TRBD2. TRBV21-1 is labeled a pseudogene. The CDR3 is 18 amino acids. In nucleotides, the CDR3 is TGTGCCAGCAGCAAAAAGACTAGCGGGTCCCTAGCCAAAAACATTCAGTACTTC. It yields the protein CASSKKTSGSLAKNIQYF.

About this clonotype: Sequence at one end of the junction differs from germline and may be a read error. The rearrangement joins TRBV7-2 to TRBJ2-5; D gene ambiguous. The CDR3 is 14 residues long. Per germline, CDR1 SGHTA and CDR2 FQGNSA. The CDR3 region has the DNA TGTGCCAGCAGCTTAGCAAACAGCCAAGAGACCCGGTACTTC. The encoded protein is CASSLANSQETRYF.

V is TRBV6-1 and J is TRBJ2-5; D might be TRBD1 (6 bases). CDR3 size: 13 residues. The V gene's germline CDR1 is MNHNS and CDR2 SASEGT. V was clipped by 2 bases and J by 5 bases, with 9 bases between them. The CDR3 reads CASSETGQETQYF. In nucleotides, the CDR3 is TGTGCCAGCAGTGAAACAGGGCAGGAGACCCAGTACTTC.

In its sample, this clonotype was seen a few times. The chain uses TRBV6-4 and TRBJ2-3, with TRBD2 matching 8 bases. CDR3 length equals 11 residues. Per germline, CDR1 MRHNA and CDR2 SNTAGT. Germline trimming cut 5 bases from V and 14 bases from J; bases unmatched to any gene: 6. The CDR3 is CASSYRTSRYF. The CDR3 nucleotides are TGTGCCAGCAGTTACAGGACTAGCCGGTATTTT.

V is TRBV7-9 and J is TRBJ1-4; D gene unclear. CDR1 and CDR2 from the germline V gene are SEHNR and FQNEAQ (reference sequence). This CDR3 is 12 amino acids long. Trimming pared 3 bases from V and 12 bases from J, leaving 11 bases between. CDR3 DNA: TGTGCCAGCAGCTTCTTCGGTGGGGAACTGTTTTTT. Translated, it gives CASSFFGGELFF. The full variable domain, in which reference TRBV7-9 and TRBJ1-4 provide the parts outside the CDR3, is DTGVSQNPRHKITKRGQNVTFRCDPISEHNRLYWYRQTLGQGPEFLTYFQNEAQLEKSRLLSDRFSAERPKGSFSTLEIQRTEQGDSAMYLCASSFFGGELFFGSGTQLSVL.

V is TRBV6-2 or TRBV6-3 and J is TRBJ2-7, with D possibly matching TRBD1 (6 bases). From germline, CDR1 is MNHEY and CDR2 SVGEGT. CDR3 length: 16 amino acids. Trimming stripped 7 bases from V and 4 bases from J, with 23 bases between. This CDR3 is CASTPQGRGPTYEQYF. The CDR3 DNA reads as TGTGCCAGCACCCCACAGGGTCGGGGTCCCACTTACGAGCAGTACTTC.

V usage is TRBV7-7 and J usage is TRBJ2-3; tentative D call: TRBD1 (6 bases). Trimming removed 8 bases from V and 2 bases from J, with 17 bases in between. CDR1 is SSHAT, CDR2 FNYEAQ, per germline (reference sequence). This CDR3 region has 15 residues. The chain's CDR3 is CASSRSGVSTDTQYF. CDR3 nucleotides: TGTGCCAGCTCACGTTCAGGGGTTTCCACAGATACGCAGTATTTT.